This entry concerns a single T cell receptor (beta chain). The antigen remains unidentified. The sample comes from a study of CXCR3-negative and CXCR3-positive naive CD8 T cells. Study details: The study obtained around 140 million TRB reads, about 1.5 +/- 0.3 million per library.

Points from the study as a whole: CXCR3 levels fell partly with cryopreservation; most assays relied on fresh PBMCs. Naive cells positive for CXCR3 carried more hydrophobic TRB CDR3s than CXCR3-negative ones.

5' RACE that incorporated UMI labels was used to prepare the TRB cDNA libraries. TCRdb re-called the 5' RACE reads and shows each CDR3 protein once, DNA omitted. The sample includes tens of thousands of distinct CDR3 sequences. Using triplicate sorts, a few hundred thousand cells were collected each time from every CD8+ T cell subset. By phenotype, naive CD8+ T cells were CD45RO-CCR7+CD27+CD95-. Germline V gene lookup returns CDR1 SGHTA and CDR2 FQGNSA. The CDR3 runs to 14 residues. The sample consisted of naive CXCR3+ CD8+ T cells from blood. Subset reported: CD45RO-CCR7+CD27+CD95- naive CD8+ T cells expressing CXCR3 (TNR3+). The sequence derives from a human donor in good health. Some clones in this sample may be carry-over from other donors' samples. V gene TRBV7-2 combines with J gene TRBJ2-1; the D call of TRBD2 rests on TCRdb alone, since no DNA is present to check it. This CDR3 is CASSPGLAEIEQFF.